This TCR beta chain was retrieved from a study of T cells in localized non-small cell lung cancer. Regarding the study as a whole: Appearances in adjacent lung were noted for a median 57 of the top 100 tumor clones. Heterogeneity stays possible, as sequencing covered only one tumor region.

Libraries were prepared by immunoSEQ multiplex PCR; TCRdb keeps only in-frame clonotypes and omits some of them. The data show about 21,000 clones, with approximately 90% seen just once and around 7% held by the top ten. In this sample, this clone turned up a few times. Its target is not known. The sequence was collected from a male donor aged 60 or over with stage I squamous cell lung carcinoma. Sequences were derived from peripheral blood, sampled before any cancer treatment.

The CDR3 sequence is CASSRDNSGNTIYF. The DNA for the CDR3 is TGCGCCAGCAGTCGGGACAACTCTGGAAACACCATATATTTT. The chain has TRBV5-1 and TRBJ1-3; D possibly corresponds to TRBD1 (6 bases). Germline V CDR1 and CDR2: SGHRS, YFSETQ. V was shortened by 5 bases and J by 0 bases, with 9 bases between the two germline ends. The CDR3 length is 14 residues. Using reference TRBV5-1 and TRBJ1-3 for the parts outside the CDR3, the full variable domain is KAGVTQTPRYLIKTRGQQVTLSCSPISGHRSVSWYQQTPGQGLQFLFEYFSETQRNKGNFPGRFSGRQFSNSRSEMNVSTLELGDSALYLCASSRDNSGNTIYFGEGSWLTVV.